The source of this TCR beta chain is a study of Graves' ophthalmopathy and Graves' hyperthyroidism. As for the study in general: Stable hyperthyroidism meant no ophthalmopathy within 18 months of follow-up. General study findings and limits: The majority of expanded thyroid clonotypes above 0.001 frequency also occurred in blood. At about 69% sensitivity and 72.22% specificity, the model predicted progression of the ophthalmopathy.

Hyperthyroidism patients were newly diagnosed, ill under 2 months, and aged 18 to 65 years. This clonotype has a handful of counts. No antigen is known for it. Using RNA transcripts, the TCR beta CDR3 regions were amplified. A first-round RT-PCR used HTBI primers, followed by a second-round multiplex PCR. One entry per CDR3 protein, called by TCRdb with MiXCR from the multiplex PCR reads. The sample carries some 1.1 million distinct CDR3 sequences, about two fifths recorded once. The CDR3 is 13 amino acids. Per germline, CDR1 MGHDK and CDR2 SYGVNS. V was clipped by 8 bases and J by 6 bases, with 14 bases between them.

The origin of this receptor is an adult man with Graves' hyperthyroidism. Sequencing was done on a sample of peripheral blood or thyroid tissue (not recorded which). The chain couples TRBV25-1 to TRBJ2-1, with D perhaps assigned TRBD1 or TRBD2 (5 bases each). The DNA for the CDR3 is TGTGCCAGCCGAACTCCGGGGCTCAATGAGCAGTTCTTC. Protein product: CASRTPGLNEQFF.